This TCR beta chain was captured by sequencing in a study of blood T cell repertoires in COVID-19. Study-wide context: Acute-phase and convalescent COVID-19 samples originated in the United States, Italy and Spain. PBMCs, B-cell-depleted T cells, or T cells provided the cDNA or gDNA that made up the material.

In the study's own analysis: For nucleated cells, counts were estimated from reference gene primer amplification. Only in-frame clones appear in the TCRdb table, and some are missing; sequencing was by immunoSEQ multiplex PCR. The DNA gave D and trimming, while V, J and clone size come from that table. The table includes some 83,000 clones, around nine tenths detected once. This CDR3 region has 15 residues. Germline V gene lookup returns CDR1 SGHNT and CDR2 YENEEA. With V trimmed by 4 bases and J by 4 bases, 4 bases remained unmatched. The chain is built from TRBV11-3 and TRBJ2-1, with 10 bases identical to TRBD2. The sequenced sample consisted of peripheral blood. The receptor was isolated from a man older than 75 with active or convalescent COVID-19. This CDR3 reads CASSSGTSDYNEQFF. The DNA for the CDR3 is TGTGCCAGCAGCTCCGGGACTAGCGATTACAATGAGCAGTTCTTC.